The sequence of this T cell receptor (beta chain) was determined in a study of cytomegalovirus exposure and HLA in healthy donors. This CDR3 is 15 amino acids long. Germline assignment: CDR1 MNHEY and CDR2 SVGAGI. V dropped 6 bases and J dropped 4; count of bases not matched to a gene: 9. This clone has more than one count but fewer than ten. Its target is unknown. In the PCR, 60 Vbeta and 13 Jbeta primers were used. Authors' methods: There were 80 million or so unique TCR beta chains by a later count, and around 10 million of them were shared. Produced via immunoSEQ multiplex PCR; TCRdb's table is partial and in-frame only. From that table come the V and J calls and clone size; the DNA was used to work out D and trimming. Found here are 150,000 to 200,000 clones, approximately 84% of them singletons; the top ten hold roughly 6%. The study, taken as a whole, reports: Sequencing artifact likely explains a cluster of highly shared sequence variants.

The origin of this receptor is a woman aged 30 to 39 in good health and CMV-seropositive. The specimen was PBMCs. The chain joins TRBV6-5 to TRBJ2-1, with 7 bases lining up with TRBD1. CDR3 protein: CASSLFRDSYNEQFF. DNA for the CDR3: TGTGCCAGCAGCTTATTCCGGGACAGTTACAATGAGCAGTTCTTC.